This TCR beta chain stems from a study of PD-L1 blockade in urothelial cancer. Study overall: Patients began atezolizumab, 1,200 mg intravenously every 3 weeks, in about 2014. There were a median of around 140,000 T cells in blood samples.

CDR1 and CDR2 (germline): SGHTA, FQGNSA. After removal of 1 base from V and 3 bases from J, the junction contained 3 bases not matched to a gene. CDR3 length: 16 residues. Study-level findings and limits: Stronger expansion of tumor-associated clones in blood at 3 weeks distinguished durable-benefit patients. Having blood TCR clonality under the median before treatment predicted better survival.

Measured with immunoSEQ multiplex PCR; TCRdb has only the in-frame clones, and not every one. The sample has under 55,000 clones, around 84% seen once. The time point is: pretreatment peripheral blood. A word on this clone: Its antigen remains unknown.

This clonotype originated in a man between 65 and 85 years old with urothelial cancer. The chain links TRBV7-2 to TRBJ1-4, with 9 bases aligning to TRBD1. This material consisted of PBMCs, taken around atezolizumab (anti-PD-L1) treatment. The CDR3 loop is CASSLVQGASNEKLFF. The CDR3 coding sequence is TGTGCCAGCAGCTTAGTACAGGGGGCATCTAATGAAAAACTGTTTTTT.